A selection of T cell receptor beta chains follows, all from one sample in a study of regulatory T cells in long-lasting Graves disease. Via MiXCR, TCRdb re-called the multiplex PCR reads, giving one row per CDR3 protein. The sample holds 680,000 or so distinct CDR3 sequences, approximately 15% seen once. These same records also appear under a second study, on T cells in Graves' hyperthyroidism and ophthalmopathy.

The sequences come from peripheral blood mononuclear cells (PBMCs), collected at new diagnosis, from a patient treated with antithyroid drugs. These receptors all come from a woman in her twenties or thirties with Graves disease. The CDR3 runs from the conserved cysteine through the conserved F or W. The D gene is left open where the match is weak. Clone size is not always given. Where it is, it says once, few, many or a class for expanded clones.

CDR3aa: CASSPSGVAETQYF
CDR3nt: TGTGCCAGCTCACCGTCGGGAGTGGCGGAGACCCAGTACTTC
v_gene: TRBV18
d_gene: NA
abundance: NA
j_gene: TRBJ2-5

CDR3aa: CASSTGTGVFENGYTF
CDR3nt: TGTGCCAGCAGCACCGGGACAGGGGTGTTTGAGAATGGCTACACCTTC
v_gene: TRBV7-9
d_gene: TRBD1
abundance: NA
j_gene: TRBJ1-2

CDR3aa: CASSLLGGTSGNTIYF
CDR3nt: TGTGCCAGCAGTTTATTGGGGGGGACGTCGGGAAACACCATATATTTT
v_gene: TRBV28
d_gene: NA
abundance: many
j_gene: TRBJ1-3

CDR3aa: CASTRQRFQSSYNEQFF
CDR3nt: TGTGCCAGCACCAGACAGCGGTTCCAGAGCTCCTACAATGAGCAGTTCTTC
v_gene: TRBV28
d_gene: NA
abundance: many
j_gene: TRBJ2-1

CDR3aa: CASSGQGFQETQYF
CDR3nt: TGTGCCAGCAGTGGACAGGGATTCCAAGAGACCCAGTACTTC
v_gene: TRBV2
d_gene: TRBD1
abundance: many
j_gene: TRBJ2-5

CDR3aa: CASSADRDGYTF
CDR3nt: TGTGCCAGCAGCGCGGACAGGGATGGCTACACCTTC
v_gene: TRBV7-8
d_gene: TRBD1
abundance: NA
j_gene: TRBJ1-2

CDR3aa: CASSLDNLSTGELFF
CDR3nt: TGTGCCAGCAGCCTGGACAATTTAAGCACCGGGGAGCTGTTTTTT
v_gene: TRBV7-2
d_gene: NA
abundance: few
j_gene: TRBJ2-2

CDR3aa: CASSIDPAISSDTEAFF
CDR3nt: TGTGCCAGTAGTATAGATCCTGCCATTAGCTCGGACACTGAAGCTTTCTTT
v_gene: TRBV19
d_gene: NA
abundance: many
j_gene: TRBJ1-1

CDR3aa: CASSWREGPYEQYF
CDR3nt: TGTGCCAGCAGCTGGCGGGAGGGCCCCTACGAGCAGTACTTC
v_gene: TRBV12-3/TRBV12-4
d_gene: TRBD2
abundance: few
j_gene: TRBJ2-7

CDR3aa: CASTEGTGMAITKNIQYF
CDR3nt: TGTGCCAGCACCGAAGGGACAGGGATGGCAATAACCAAAAACATTCAGTACTTC
v_gene: TRBV28
d_gene: TRBD1
abundance: NA
j_gene: TRBJ2-4